This T cell receptor beta chain is from a study of radiation and T cells in renal cell carcinoma. Study in general: Nephrectomy followed 15 Gy stereotactic body radiation by 4 weeks. General study results and limits: From baseline, blood top tumor clonotypes peaked at 2 weeks post-radiation.

The data were produced by immunoSEQ multiplex PCR, yet TCRdb's version contains in-frame clones alone and is incomplete. This table holds just over 150,000 clones, roughly 87% found once. Described time point: blood 2 weeks post-SBRT. Treatment noted: 15 Gy SBRT to primary tumor, nephrectomy 4 weeks later. After SBRT, blood was collected at 2 and 4 weeks, plus baseline. The patient's renal cell carcinoma had clear cell pathology. For this clone: What it binds is not known.

Source: blood, taken from a patient whose treatment included radiotherapy and nephrectomy. This clonotype originated in a woman in her forties or fifties with renal cell carcinoma.

The CDR3 sequence: CAIRETGTGGEKLFF. The CDR3, as DNA: TGTGCCATCAGAGAAACCGGGACAGGGGGGGAAAAACTGTTTTTT. V gene TRBV10-3 combines with J gene TRBJ1-4; 11 bases are a match to TRBD1. Germline assignment: CDR1 ENHRY and CDR2 SYGVKD. The V segment lost 6 bases and the J segment 8 bases; nucleotides outside the gene matches: 8. The CDR3 runs 15 residues.